The clone carrying this TCR beta chain was observed a handful of times. The antigen is not known. Germline V gives CDR1 MNHNY, CDR2 SVGAGI (reference sequence). This CDR3 is built from 17 residues. V lost 0 bases and J lost 5, with 19 bases in between. The sample belongs to a study of blood T cells in healthy people across ages. Broader study findings: Compared with aged donors, long-lived donors showed fewer expanded clones, suggesting selection. A roughly linear age-dependent decrease characterized TCR beta diversity per million T cells.

A J-beta primer mix and a sample-barcoded 5' primer were used in a second PCR of about 7 to 11 cycles. From the 5' RACE reads, TCRdb called clonotypes with MiXCR, one entry per CDR3 protein. The sample yields 780,000 or so distinct CDR3 sequences, less than 70% seen once. The chain couples TRBV6-6 to TRBJ2-5; D is perhaps TRBD2 (6 bases). The TCR originated in a man of 80 years or more in good health. Input material: blood. The CDR3 loop reads CASSYSIGRTNEETQYF. For the CDR3, the DNA is TGTGCCAGCAGTTACTCGATCGGACGGACTAACGAGGAGACCCAGTACTTC.